These 19 T cell receptor beta chains came from one sample sequenced in a study of T cell responses to AZD1222 COVID-19 vaccine. Profiling relied on immunoSEQ multiplex PCR, and the TCRdb table lists in-frame clones only, not all of them. The sample carries around 160,000 clones, about 91% recorded once. The specimen was peripheral blood, collected 28 days after the second AZD1222 dose. These TCRs come from an adult who received the AZD1222 COVID-19 vaccine.

The chain recombines TRBV3-1 (or the pseudogene TRBV3-2) with TRBJ2-7, with a possible D match to TRBD1 (5 bases). V was cut by 2 bases and J by 7 bases, with 12 bases left in between. The length of the CDR3 is 13 residues. Per the germline V gene, CDR1 is LGHDT and CDR2 is YNNKEL (reference sequence). The CDR3 spells CASSQRRAGEQYF. DNA for the CDR3: TGTGCCAGCAGCCAACGGAGAGCAGGGGAGCAGTACTTC.

In its sample, this clone was seen once. This rearrangement joins TRBV25-1 to TRBJ1-2; D is perhaps TRBD1 (5 bases). Germline V gives CDR1 MGHDK, CDR2 SYGVNS. V lost 3 bases and J lost 4, with 15 bases in between. The length of the CDR3 is 15 residues. The DNA of the CDR3 is TGTGCCAGCAGTGATAACAGGAGGGGTATCTATGGCTACACCTTC. It encodes CASSDNRRGIYGYTF.

This clone came up once. The chain uses TRBV7-2 and TRBJ1-4, with D hard to call. V shed 4 bases and J shed 5 bases, with 8 bases lying between them. This CDR3 spans 13 amino acids. In germline, CDR1 is SGHTA, CDR2 FQGNSA. This chain's CDR3 is CASSWAKNEKLFF. Here the CDR3 DNA reads TGTGCCAGCAGCTGGGCCAAAAATGAAAAACTGTTTTTT.

This clone was observed a single time. The CDR3 DNA sequence: TGTGCCAGCAGACCACCGGGACTAGCGTTCCACGAGCAGTACTTC. The encoded protein is CASRPPGLAFHEQYF. The chain joins TRBV6-5 to TRBJ2-7; 10 nucleotides line up with TRBD2. V shed 6 bases and J 5 bases; nucleotides not matched to a gene: 10. The CDR3 spans 15 residues. Looked up from germline, CDR1 is MNHEY and CDR2 is SVGAGI.

The J gene is TRBJ2-1, the V gene TRBV2, with a possible D match to TRBD1 (6 bases). Per the germline V gene, CDR1 is SNHLY and CDR2 is FYNNEI. Trimming took off 6 bases at V and 8 bases at J, with 14 bases between the two ends. This CDR3 has 13 residues. Here the CDR3 reads CASSHLQGYEQFF. The CDR3 coding sequence is TGTGCCAGCAGCCACTTACAGGGTTATGAGCAGTTCTTC.

The V gene is TRBV7-6, the J gene TRBJ2-5; 7 bases fit TRBD1. CDR3 length: 13 residues. The trim removed 5 bases at V and 5 bases at J, leaving 5 bases unmatched. In germline, CDR1 is SGHVS, CDR2 FNYEAQ. CDR3 sequence (DNA): TGTGCCAGCAGCCTACAACAGGGGGAGACCCAGTACTTC. Translated, it gives CASSLQQGETQYF.

This clone was counted a single time. The chain carries TRBV2 and TRBJ2-5, with 7 bases matching TRBD2. V shed 2 bases and J 5 bases; nucleotides not matched to a gene: 11. The CDR3 runs to 16 residues. Per the germline V gene, CDR1 is SNHLY and CDR2 is FYNNEI. CDR3 bases: TGTGCCAGCAGTGAACCCCGGACTAGGCCTTTGGAGACCCAGTACTTC. This encodes CASSEPRTRPLETQYF.

J is TRBJ2-1 and V is TRBV10-3; 8 positions agree with TRBD2. This CDR3 contains 14 residues. Germline V gene sequence: CDR1 ENHRY, CDR2 SYGVKD. V dropped 6 bases and J dropped 2; count of bases not matched to a gene: 3. The DNA of the CDR3 is TGTGCCATCAGACGGGAGGGGACCTACAATGAGCAGTTCTTC. This sequence encodes CAIRREGTYNEQFF.

As concerns this clone: Compared with germline, one end of the junction differs, possibly owing to a read error. The J gene is TRBJ2-5, the V gene TRBV2; no clear D. The CDR3 consists of 13 residues. Looked up from germline, CDR1 is SNHLY and CDR2 is FYNNEI. This chain's CDR3 is CASSQARGETQYF. Written as DNA, the CDR3 is TGTGCCAGCAGTCAAGCGCGAGGAGAGACCCAGTACTTC.

The chain employs TRBV5-1 and TRBJ2-6, with D uncertain. Between the trimmed V and J ends, which lost 4 bases and 4 bases, there was a span of 6 bases. Germline values: CDR1 SGHRS, CDR2 YFSETQ. The CDR3 contains 13 residues. This CDR3 reads CASSLLGANVLTF. DNA of the CDR3: TGCGCCAGCAGCCTCTTGGGGGCCAACGTCCTGACTTTC.

The chain combines TRBV5-1 with TRBJ2-7, with D perhaps matching TRBD2 (5 bases). The CDR3 runs 15 residues. The germline gives CDR1 SGHRS, CDR2 YFSETQ. V was shortened by 4 bases and J by 5 bases, with 19 bases between the two germline ends. This chain's CDR3 is CASSPERALNHEQYF. For the CDR3, the DNA is TGCGCCAGCAGCCCGGAGAGGGCCCTTAACCACGAGCAGTACTTC. The complete variable domain, with remaining parts taken from reference TRBV5-1 and TRBJ2-7, reads KAGVTQTPRYLIKTRGQQVTLSCSPISGHRSVSWYQQTPGQGLQFLFEYFSETQRNKGNFPGRFSGRQFSNSRSEMNVSTLELGDSALYLCASSPERALNHEQYFGPGTRLTVT.

The rearrangement joins TRBV6-5 to TRBJ1-5; 10 bases align to TRBD1. Losses at the gene ends were 7 bases for V and 6 bases for J; bases not matched to a gene: 9. CDR3 size: 15 residues. Germline CDR1 and CDR2: MNHEY and SVGAGI. CDR3 amino acids: CASTRQGARGQPQHF. The DNA for the CDR3 is TGTGCCAGCACCCGACAGGGGGCGCGAGGTCAGCCCCAGCATTTT.

The chain links TRBV6-5 to TRBJ2-1, with unresolved D. Trimming cost V 2 bases and J 10 bases, with 12 bases left between them. The CDR3 contains 13 residues. Germline lookup yields CDR1 MNHEY and CDR2 SVGAGI. DNA for the CDR3: TGTGCCAGCAGTTACGGGATTAGCCGGGAGCAGTTCTTC. Translating it yields CASSYGISREQFF.

Regarding this clone: Compared with germline, one end of the junction differs, possibly owing to a read error. Here the CDR3 reads CAGSLADRGRQETQYF. In DNA, the CDR3 is TGCGCCGGCAGCTTGGCGGACAGGGGGCGGCAAGAGACCCAGTACTTC. This chain uses TRBV5-1 with TRBJ2-5; 11 nucleotides align to TRBD1. CDR1 and CDR2 (germline): SGHRS, YFSETQ. This CDR3 spans 16 amino acids.

The rearrangement links TRBV2 to TRBJ2-7; 8 positions agree with TRBD1. The ends lost 4 bases at V and 3 bases at J; junction bases unmatched: 5. CDR3 length: 14 amino acids. The V gene's germline CDR1 is SNHLY and CDR2 FYNNEI. CDR3 sequence (DNA): TGTGCCAGCAGTGCAGGGGGCGCGGGCTACGAGCAGTACTTC. It specifies CASSAGGAGYEQYF.

The chain is built from TRBV5-6 and TRBJ1-6; 11 positions match TRBD1. Germline V gene sequence: CDR1 SGHDT, CDR2 YYEEEE. This CDR3 has 17 amino acids. Trimming cost V 2 bases and J 6 bases; bases outside gene matches: 7. DNA of the CDR3: TGTGCCAGCAGCTTCGCCCCCGGGACAGGGGGTAATTCACCCCTCCACTTT. It is translated as CASSFAPGTGGNSPLHF.

This chain uses TRBV5-1 with TRBJ1-1, with D hard to call. This CDR3 contains 15 residues. Trimming took off 0 bases at V and 3 bases at J, with 12 bases between the two ends. Germline V gene data show CDR1 as SGHRS and CDR2 as YFSETQ. CDR3 sequence: CASSLDLGKDTEAFF. The DNA for the CDR3 is TGCGCCAGCAGCTTGGATCTGGGGAAGGACACTGAAGCTTTCTTT.

The gene calls are TRBV19 and TRBJ1-1; D is undetermined. V gave up 3 bases and J gave up 5 bases, with 10 bases separating them. Germline lookup yields CDR1 LNHDA and CDR2 SQIVND (reference sequence). The CDR3 contains 13 residues. The CDR3 DNA reads TGTGCCAGTAGTATTGTCACTCAAACTGAAGCTTTCTTT. Amino acid sequence: CASSIVTQTEAFF.

This chain links TRBV6-5 with TRBJ1-2; D perhaps matches TRBD1 (6 bases). This CDR3 has 13 amino acids. Germline V lookup: CDR1 MNHEY, CDR2 SVGAGI. With 10 bases removed from V and 4 bases from J, the gap between germline ends came to 16 bases. CDR3: CATGAWTLYGYTF. CDR3 nucleotides: TGTGCCACAGGGGCTTGGACCCTCTATGGCTACACCTTC.